This T cell receptor beta chain was sequenced for a study of T cell responses to AZD1222 COVID-19 vaccine. Note on this clone: Its antigen is unidentified.

The repertoire was sequenced with immunoSEQ multiplex PCR; TCRdb's copy has only in-frame clones and lacks some. The table has tens of thousands of clones, 80% to 90% seen once. Study results and limitations: Just 5 to 7 AZD1222 recipients were seropositive at baseline. Epitopes outside B.1.351 and B.1.1.7 mutated regions reportedly drew nearly half of spike TCRs.

The material sequenced was peripheral blood, taken on day 0 of AZD1222 vaccination. This clonotype was sampled from an adult in good health.

As DNA, the CDR3 is TGTGCCAGCTCACCACGAGGACTATCTGGGGCCAACGTCCTGACTTTC. This sequence encodes CASSPRGLSGANVLTF. This chain links TRBV18 with TRBJ2-6, with a possible D match to TRBD2 (6 bases). V was clipped by 1 base and J by 1 base, with 8 bases between them. This CDR3 is 16 amino acids long. Germline loops: CDR1 KGHSH, CDR2 LQKENI.